This entry describes one TCR beta chain. Its antigen is as yet unknown. The sample comes from a study of a mutant IDH1 vaccine in newly diagnosed glioma. Overall study: The treated population exhibited a male proportion of roughly 60%, a female proportion of 37.5%, and a mean age of roughly 39 years.

Overall study findings and caveats: Changes in the top peripheral T cell clonotypes seemingly had no bearing on pseudoprogression. Immune responses induced by vaccination arose in under 95% of the patients.

Sequencing was performed with immunoSEQ multiplex PCR; in TCRdb, only in-frame clones are kept and a portion is missing. The table lists approximately 35,000 clones, around nine tenths of them singletons. CDR3 size: 15 residues. Germline CDR1 is SGHRS and CDR2 is YFSETQ. Germline trimming cut 4 bases from V and 4 bases from J; bases unmatched to any gene: 4. Sample time point: baseline, week 1 (first vaccination visit). Treatment here: pre-vaccination baseline after standard-of-care therapy. The sequence derives from a woman in her thirties or forties with glioma. The rearrangement uses TRBV5-1 and TRBJ1-6, with 8 bases fitting TRBD1. The sequences come from PBMCs, collected from a glioma patient treated with radiotherapy, temozolomide or both. CDR3 sequence: CASSGQGDYNSPLHF. The CDR3 region has the DNA TGCGCCAGCAGCGGACAGGGTGATTATAATTCACCCCTCCACTTT.